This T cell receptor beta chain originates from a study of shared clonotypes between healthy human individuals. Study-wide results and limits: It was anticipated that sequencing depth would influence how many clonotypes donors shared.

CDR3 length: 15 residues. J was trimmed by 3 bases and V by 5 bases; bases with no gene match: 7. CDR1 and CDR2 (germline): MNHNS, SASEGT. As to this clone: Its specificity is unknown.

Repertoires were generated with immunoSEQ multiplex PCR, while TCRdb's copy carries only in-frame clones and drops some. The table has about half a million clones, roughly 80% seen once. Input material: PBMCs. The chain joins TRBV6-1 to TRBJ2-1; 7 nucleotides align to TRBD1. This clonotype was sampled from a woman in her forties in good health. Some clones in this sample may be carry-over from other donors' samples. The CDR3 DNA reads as TGTGCCAGCAGTCCCTCGGGGACAGACTACAATGAGCAGTTCTTC. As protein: CASSPSGTDYNEQFF.